This entry lists 9 T cell receptor beta chains sequenced from one sample in a study of T-cell reconstitution after alpha-beta-depleted transplantation in children. Using unique molecular identifiers, the investigators prepared the TCRbeta library. TCRdb re-derived calls from the PCR reads in MiXCR, one entry per CDR3 protein. The table has roughly 200,000 distinct CDR3 sequences, over 5.5% seen once. This specimen consisted of PBMCs from the stem cell graft donor, obtained from the stem cell graft. The receptors come from a human donor who donated a stem cell graft to a child with Wiskott-Aldrich syndrome.

The chain uses TRBV11-3 and TRBJ2-1; TRBD2 matches at 8 bases. The CDR3 has 16 residues. V shed 1 base and J 5 bases; nucleotides not matched to a gene: 7. CDR1 and CDR2 from the germline V gene are SGHNT and YENEEA. CDR3 bases: TGTGCCAGCAGCTTAGCAGGCGGGAGGAACCACAATGAGCAGTTCTTC. Translation: CASSLAGGRNHNEQFF.

Ten or more counts support this clonotype. The rearrangement joins TRBV5-1 to TRBJ2-1; D remains ambiguous. Trimming cost V 2 bases and J 13 bases, with 16 bases left between them. The CDR3 runs 13 residues. Germline V gene sequence: CDR1 SGHRS, CDR2 YFSETQ. Here the CDR3 DNA reads TGCGCCAGCAGCTTCACCCCGCCCGAAGTCCAGTTCTTC. Translated: CASSFTPPEVQFF.

This clonotype has just a few counts. V is TRBV2 and J is TRBJ2-7, with D uncertain. The length of the CDR3 is 10 residues. CDR1 SNHLY and CDR2 FYNNEI come from the germline V gene. With 7 bases removed from V and 4 bases from J, the gap between germline ends came to 5 bases. Written as DNA, the CDR3 is TGTGCCAGCAATAGATACGAGCAGTACTTC. Translation: CASNRYEQYF. Combining the CDR3 with reference TRBV2 and TRBJ2-7 gives the whole variable domain EPEVTQTPSHQVTQMGQEVILRCVPISNHLYFYWYRQILGQKVEFLVSFYNNEISEKSEIFDDQFSVERPDGSNFTLKIRSTKLEDSAMYFCASNRYEQYFGPGTRLTVT.

There are a few counts of this clonotype. The rearrangement links TRBV19 to TRBJ1-1; D ambiguous. V lost 3 bases and J lost 4, with 12 bases in between. CDR1 is LNHDA and CDR2 is SQIVND in the germline V gene (reference sequence). The CDR3 contains 14 residues. The CDR3 loop reads CASSIYTGSTEAFF. CDR3 nucleotides: TGTGCCAGTAGTATTTACACCGGGAGCACTGAAGCTTTCTTT.

This clonotype has a count of ten or more. The chain joins TRBV5-1 to TRBJ2-1; 13 positions match TRBD2. Trimming removed 4 bases from V and 7 bases from J; junction bases left unmatched: 8. Germline V CDR1 and CDR2: SGHRS, YFSETQ. CDR3 length equals 16 residues. The CDR3 coding sequence is TGCGCCAGCAGCGTCCGACTAGCGGGGGGAGCAAATGAGCAGTTCTTC. Its translation: CASSVRLAGGANEQFF.

The chain links TRBV7-9 to TRBJ2-3; perhaps TRBD1 as D (6 bases). Looked up from germline, CDR1 is SEHNR and CDR2 is FQNEAQ (reference sequence). The V and J ends lost 5 bases and 2 bases respectively, with 17 bases between them. This CDR3 is built from 16 residues. The CDR3 region has the DNA TGTGCCAGCAGCCCCACCCTACAGGGATACACAGATACGCAGTATTTT. Encoded protein: CASSPTLQGYTDTQYF.

This clonotype has a handful of counts. The V gene is TRBV14, the J gene TRBJ2-2; no clear D. Germline V gene data show CDR1 as SGHDN and CDR2 as FVKESK. This CDR3 spans 16 amino acids. With 2 bases removed from V and 6 bases from J, the gap between germline ends came to 16 bases. CDR3 in amino acids: CASSQSATAYAGELFF. The CDR3 DNA follows: TGTGCCAGCAGCCAAAGCGCAACCGCCTACGCCGGGGAGCTGTTTTTT.

This clonotype appeared many times. This chain uses TRBV7-9 with TRBJ2-2; D not certain. V was trimmed by 5 bases and J by 2 bases, leaving 6 bases between them. This CDR3 is built from 13 residues. CDR1 and CDR2 (germline): SEHNR, FQNEAQ (reference sequence). The CDR3 coding sequence is TGTGCCAGCAGCCCATTAAACACCGGGGAGCTGTTTTTT. Translation gives CASSPLNTGELFF.

This clonotype turned up a few times. The DNA for the CDR3 is TGTGCCACCAGTGATTTAGTGCGGACAGGGGGCACCGGGGAGCTGTTTTTT. Translation: CATSDLVRTGGTGELFF. The V gene is TRBV24-1, the J gene TRBJ2-2, with TRBD1 identical over 10 bases. CDR3 length equals 17 residues. V trimming: 1 base; J trimming: 4 bases; junction bases outside the gene matches: 5. The germline gives CDR1 KGHDR, CDR2 SFDVKD.